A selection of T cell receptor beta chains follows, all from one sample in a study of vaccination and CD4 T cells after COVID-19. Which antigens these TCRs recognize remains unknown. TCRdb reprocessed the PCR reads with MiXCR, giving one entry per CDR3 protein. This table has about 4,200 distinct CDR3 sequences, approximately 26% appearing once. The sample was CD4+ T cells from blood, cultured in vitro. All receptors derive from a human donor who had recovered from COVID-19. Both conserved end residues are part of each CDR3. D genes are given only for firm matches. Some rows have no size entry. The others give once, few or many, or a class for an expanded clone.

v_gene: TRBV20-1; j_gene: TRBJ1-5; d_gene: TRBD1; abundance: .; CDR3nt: TGCAGTGCTAAGACAGGGCCTAATCAGCCCCAGCATTTT; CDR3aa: CSAKTGPNQPQHF
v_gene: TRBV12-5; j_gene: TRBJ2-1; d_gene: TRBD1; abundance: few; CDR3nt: TGTGCTAGTGGTTTGGCGACCGTGACAGGGAACCCTACCTTC; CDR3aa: CASGLATVTGNPTF
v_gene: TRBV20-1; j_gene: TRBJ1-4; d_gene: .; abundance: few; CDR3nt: TGCAGTGCTAGGGGGGATTGGAAACTGTTTTTT; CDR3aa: CSARGDWKLFF
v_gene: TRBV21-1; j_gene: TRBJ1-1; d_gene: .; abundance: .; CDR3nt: TGTGCCAGCAGTTCCAAGGCCCCAGAAACTGAAGCTTTCTTT; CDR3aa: CASSSKAPETEAFF
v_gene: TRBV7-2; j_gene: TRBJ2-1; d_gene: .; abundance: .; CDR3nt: TGTGCCAGCAGCTTAGACTCCGGTGGCGGGGGCCGTGACAATGAGCAGTTCTTC; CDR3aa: CASSLDSGGGGRDNEQFF
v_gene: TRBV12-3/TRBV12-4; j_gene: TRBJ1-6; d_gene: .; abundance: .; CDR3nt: TGTGCCAGCAGTTCCCCGGTTCCGGGACCTAATTCACCCCTCCACTTT; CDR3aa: CASSSPVPGPNSPLHF
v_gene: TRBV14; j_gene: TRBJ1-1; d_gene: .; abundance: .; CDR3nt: TGTGCCAGCAGCCTCACAGGTCCCACTGAAGCTTTCTTT; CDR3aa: CASSLTGPTEAFF
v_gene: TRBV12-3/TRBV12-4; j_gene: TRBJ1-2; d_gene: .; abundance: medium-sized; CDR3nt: TGTGCCAGCAGACACCGGGACATTTTTCTGTATGGCTACACCTTC; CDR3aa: CASRHRDIFLYGYTF
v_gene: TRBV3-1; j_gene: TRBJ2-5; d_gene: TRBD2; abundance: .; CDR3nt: TGTGCCAGCAGCCGGGCAATAGCGGGGGGGCAAGAGACCCAGTACTTC; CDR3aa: CASSRAIAGGQETQYF
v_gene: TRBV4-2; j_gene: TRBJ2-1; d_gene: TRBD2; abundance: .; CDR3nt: TGTGCCAGCAGTATAGCGGGGGCCAACTACAATGAGCAGTTCTTC; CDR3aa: CASSIAGANYNEQFF
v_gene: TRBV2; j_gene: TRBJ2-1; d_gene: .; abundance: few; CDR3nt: TGTGCCAGCAAAGCCAGGGTCTACAATGAGCAGTTCTTC; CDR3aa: CASKARVYNEQFF
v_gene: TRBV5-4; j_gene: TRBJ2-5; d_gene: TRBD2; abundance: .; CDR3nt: TGTGCCAGCAGCTTAGGGGTACTAGCGGTCCAAGAGACCCAGTACTTC; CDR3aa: CASSLGVLAVQETQYF
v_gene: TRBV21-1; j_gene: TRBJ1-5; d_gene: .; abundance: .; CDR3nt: TGTGCCAGCAGCAAAGGGTGGCGGAACAATCAGCCCCAGCATTTT; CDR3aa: CASSKGWRNNQPQHF
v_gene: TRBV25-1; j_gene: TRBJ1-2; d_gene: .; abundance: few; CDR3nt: TGTGCCAGCAGTGAATTACGGGACCTTGGCTACACCTTC; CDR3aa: CASSELRDLGYTF
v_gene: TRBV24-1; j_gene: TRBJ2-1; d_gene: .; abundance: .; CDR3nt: TGTGCCACCAGTGACCATGACAGGTTGCCCTACAATGAGCAGTTCTTC; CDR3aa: CATSDHDRLPYNEQFF
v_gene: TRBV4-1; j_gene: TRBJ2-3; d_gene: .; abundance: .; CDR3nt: TGCGCCAGCAGCCAAGACTATGGGACCTATAACACAGATACGCAGTATTTT; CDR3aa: CASSQDYGTYNTDTQYF
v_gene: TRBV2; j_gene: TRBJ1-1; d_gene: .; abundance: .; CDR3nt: TGTGCCAGCAGTGTAACCCGGGACAAGGTCCCTGTCTTT; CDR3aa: CASSVTRDKVPVF
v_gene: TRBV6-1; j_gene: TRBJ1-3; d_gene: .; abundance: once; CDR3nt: TGTGCCAGCGGAGCCGGGACAAGGGATAACACCATATATTTT; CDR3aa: CASGAGTRDNTIYF
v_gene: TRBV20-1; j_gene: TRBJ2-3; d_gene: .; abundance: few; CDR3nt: TGCAGTGCTAGAGGGGTAGTGGCTCCGTACCTGATTAGCACAGATACGCAGTATTTT; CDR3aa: CSARGVVAPYLISTDTQYF
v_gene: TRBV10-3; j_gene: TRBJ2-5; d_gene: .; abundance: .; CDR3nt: TGTGCCATCAGCGCCGGACAGCAAGAGACCCAGTACTTC; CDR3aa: CAISAGQQETQYF
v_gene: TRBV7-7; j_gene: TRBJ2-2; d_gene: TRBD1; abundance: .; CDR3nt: TGTGCTAGCAGCTACAGGGGAAGTTTCACCGGGGAGCTGTTTTTT; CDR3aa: CASSYRGSFTGELFF
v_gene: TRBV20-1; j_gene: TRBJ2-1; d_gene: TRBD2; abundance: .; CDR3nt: TGCAGTGCTCCAGCGGGGGGGGGTCCAGGGGAGCAGTTCTTC; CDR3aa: CSAPAGGGPGEQFF
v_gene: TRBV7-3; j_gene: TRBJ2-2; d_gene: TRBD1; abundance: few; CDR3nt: TGTGCCAGCAGCCTCTCGCCCCCGGACAGGGTTGGCGGGGAGCTGTTTTTT; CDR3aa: CASSLSPPDRVGGELFF
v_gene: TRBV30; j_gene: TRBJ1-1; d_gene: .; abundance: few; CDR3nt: TGTGCCGGGAGGAGGAGGAACACTGAAGCTTTCTTT; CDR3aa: CAGRRRNTEAFF
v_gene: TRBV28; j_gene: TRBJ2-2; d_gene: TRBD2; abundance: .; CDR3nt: TGTGCCAGCAGTTCCGGGGGGGGCACCGAGGAGCTGTTTTTT; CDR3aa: CASSSGGGTEELFF
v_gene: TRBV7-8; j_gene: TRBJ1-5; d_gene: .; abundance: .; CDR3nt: TGTGCCAGCAGCTTAAGTCAGGGTGCAGTACAGCCCCAGCATTTT; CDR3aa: CASSLSQGAVQPQHF
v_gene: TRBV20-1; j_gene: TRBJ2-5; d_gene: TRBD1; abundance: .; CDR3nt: TGCAGTGCCGGGACAGAAACGTACCAAGAGACCCAGTACTTC; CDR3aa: CSAGTETYQETQYF
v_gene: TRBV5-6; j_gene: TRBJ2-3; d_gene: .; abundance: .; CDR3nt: TGTGCCAGCAGCGTACTCAGGGGCCACGTCGGCACAGATACGCAGTATTTT; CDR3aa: CASSVLRGHVGTDTQYF
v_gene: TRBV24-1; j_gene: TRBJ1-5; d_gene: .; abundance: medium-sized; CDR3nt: TGTGCCACCAGTGACCCCTATAGCAATCAGCCCCAGCATTTT; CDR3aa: CATSDPYSNQPQHF
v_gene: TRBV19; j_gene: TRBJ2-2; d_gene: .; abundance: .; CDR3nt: TGTGCCAGTAGTAAACCGACAGGAGTCACCGGGGAGCTGTTTTTT; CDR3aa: CASSKPTGVTGELFF
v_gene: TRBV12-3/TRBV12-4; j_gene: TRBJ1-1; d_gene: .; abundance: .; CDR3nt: TGTGCCAGCAGCATCTTAATGGGGTCGGAGGCTTTCTTT; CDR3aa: CASSILMGSEAFF
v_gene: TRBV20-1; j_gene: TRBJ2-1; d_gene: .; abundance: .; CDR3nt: TGCAGTGCATCGACAAGGACACCGAATGAGCAGTTCTTC; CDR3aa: CSASTRTPNEQFF
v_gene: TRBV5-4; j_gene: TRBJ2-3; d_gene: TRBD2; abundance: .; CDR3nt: TGTGCCAGCAGCGATGCGAGCGGGGGAGTACGGGATACGCAGTATTTT; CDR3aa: CASSDASGGVRDTQYF
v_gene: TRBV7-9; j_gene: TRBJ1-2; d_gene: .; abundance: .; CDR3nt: TGTGCCAGCAGCGATTCCGGGGCCTCGAGGGGTGGCTACACCTTC; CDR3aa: CASSDSGASRGGYTF
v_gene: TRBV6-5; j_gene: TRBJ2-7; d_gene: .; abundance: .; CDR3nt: TGTGCCAGCAGTTACCAAGTAAACTCCTACGAGCAGTACTTC; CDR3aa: CASSYQVNSYEQYF
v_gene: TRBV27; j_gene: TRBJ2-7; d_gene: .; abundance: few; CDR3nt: TGTGCCAGCAGTTTCTACTCGGACAGTCCGACCTACGAGCAGTACTTC; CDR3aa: CASSFYSDSPTYEQYF
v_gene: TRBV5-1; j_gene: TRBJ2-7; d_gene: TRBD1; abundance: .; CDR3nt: TGCGCCAGCAGCACCGGACAGGGTTCCCACGAGCAGTACTTC; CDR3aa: CASSTGQGSHEQYF
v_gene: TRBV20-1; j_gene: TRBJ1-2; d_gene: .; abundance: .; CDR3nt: TGCAGTGCTAGAGAACCCAGTGGTCTTGGCTACACCTTC; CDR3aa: CSAREPSGLGYTF
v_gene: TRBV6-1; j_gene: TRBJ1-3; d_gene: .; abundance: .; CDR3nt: TGTGCCAGCAGCAACGGATGGAGAAACACCATATATTTT; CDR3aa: CASSNGWRNTIYF
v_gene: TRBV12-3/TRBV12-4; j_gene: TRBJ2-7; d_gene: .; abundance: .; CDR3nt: TGTGCCAGCAGTTTGCGGCTGGGAACCGAGCAGTACTTC; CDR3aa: CASSLRLGTEQYF
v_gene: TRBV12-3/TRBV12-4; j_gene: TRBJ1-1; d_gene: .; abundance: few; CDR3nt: TGTGCCAGCAGTTCTCTGACAGGTACTGAAGCTTTCTTT; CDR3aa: CASSSLTGTEAFF
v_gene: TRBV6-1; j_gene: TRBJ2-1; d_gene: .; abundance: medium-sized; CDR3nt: TGTGCCAGCACCAGGGGCCCCTTGGCTGACGATGAGCAGTTCTTC; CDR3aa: CASTRGPLADDEQFF
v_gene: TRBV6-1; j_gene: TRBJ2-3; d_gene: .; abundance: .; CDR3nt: TGTGCCAGCAGCTTCCAGGGGGGGGGCCGGACAGATACGCAGTATTTT; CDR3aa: CASSFQGGGRTDTQYF
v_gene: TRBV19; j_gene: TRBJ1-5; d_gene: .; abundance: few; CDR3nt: TGTGCCAGTAGTATAGGGCAGCGGAGTCAGCCCCAGCATTTT; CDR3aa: CASSIGQRSQPQHF
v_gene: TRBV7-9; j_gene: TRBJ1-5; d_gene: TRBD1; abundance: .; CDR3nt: TGTGCCAGCAGCTTAGTCCCCCCCGGGGACAGGGCTCAGCCCCAGCATTTT; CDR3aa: CASSLVPPGDRAQPQHF
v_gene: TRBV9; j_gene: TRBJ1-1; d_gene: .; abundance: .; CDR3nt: TGTGCCAGCAGCGTAGGTACGGGAGGAGTGAACACTGAAGCTTTCTTT; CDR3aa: CASSVGTGGVNTEAFF
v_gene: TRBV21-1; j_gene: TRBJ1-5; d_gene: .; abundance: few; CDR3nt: TGTGCCAGCGGGGGCCTATATAGCAATCAGCCCCAGCATTTT; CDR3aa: CASGGLYSNQPQHF
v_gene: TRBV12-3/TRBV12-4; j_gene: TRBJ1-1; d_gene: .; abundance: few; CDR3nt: TGTGCCAGCACCAACCTACTGGGGAGCACTGAAGCTTTCTTT; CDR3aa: CASTNLLGSTEAFF
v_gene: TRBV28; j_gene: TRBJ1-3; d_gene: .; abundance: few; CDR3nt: TGTGCCAGCAGAGTGGACAGCTCTGGAAACACCATATATTTT; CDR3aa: CASRVDSSGNTIYF
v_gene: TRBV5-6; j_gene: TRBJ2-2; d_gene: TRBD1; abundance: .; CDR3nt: TGTGCCAGCAGCTCGGGACAGCCTACCGGGGAGCTGTTTTTT; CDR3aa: CASSSGQPTGELFF
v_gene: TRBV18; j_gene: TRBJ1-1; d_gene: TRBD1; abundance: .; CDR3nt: TGTGCCAGCTCACCGGGACAGGACACTGAAGCTTTCTTT; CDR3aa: CASSPGQDTEAFF
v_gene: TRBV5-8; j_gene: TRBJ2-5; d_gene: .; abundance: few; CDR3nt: TGTGCCAGCAGCTTGGACAGGGCCCAAGAGACCCAGTACTTC; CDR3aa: CASSLDRAQETQYF
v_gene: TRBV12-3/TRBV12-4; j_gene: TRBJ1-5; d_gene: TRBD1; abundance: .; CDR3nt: TGTGCCAGCAGTTTTAGGGGGCAGGGCAATCAGCCCCAGCATTTT; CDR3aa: CASSFRGQGNQPQHF